This T cell receptor (beta chain) originates from a study of shared T cell receptors in the human thymus. V dropped 4 bases and J dropped 0; count of bases not matched to a gene: 7. CDR3 length: 16 amino acids. The V gene's germline CDR1 is MGHRA and CDR2 YSYEKL. This clone was recorded a few times. Here immunoSEQ multiplex PCR was the method, and the copy in TCRdb shows in-frame clones only, minus some. The sample records about 660,000 clones, approximately 87% being singletons. These data were also reused for a study on human thymus T cells. In that study: Thymic samples were excised during corrective heart operations. Seemingly biased V and J gene usage marked thymic and blood repertoires.

This sequence originates from a boy younger than two with a congenital heart defect. Sequenced: thymocytes. This chain links TRBV4-1 with TRBJ2-7; TRBD2 aligns across 9 bases. CDR3 protein: CASSPPSGTNSYEQYF. In DNA, the CDR3 is TGCGCCAGCAGCCCCCCTAGCGGGACCAACTCCTACGAGCAGTACTTC.